This T cell receptor beta chain was identified during a study of post-analysis software for immune sequencing data. For the study at large: Secondary progressive, relapsing-remitting and progressive-relapsing multiple sclerosis were among the included disease courses. Study-wide points: Controls showed lower frequencies than patients for roughly five TRBV segments, and TRBV5-6, TRBV5-1 and TRBV20-1 were among these. Samples made in the same batch grouped tightly together by F measure. Those with multiple sclerosis, the patient group, showed significantly lower normalized Chao1 diversity than controls.

Losses at the gene ends were 0 bases for V and 4 bases for J; bases not matched to a gene: 3. CDR3 length: 14 amino acids. CDR1 and CDR2 from the germline V gene are DFQATT and SNEGSKA (reference sequence). The sample holds a few counts of this clonotype. Its antigen is unidentified. Every TCR beta cDNA library bore unique molecular identifiers. T cells numbering roughly 1 to 11 million yielded cDNA molecules that totaled around 500,000. TCRdb analysed the PCR reads with MiXCR anew, one entry per CDR3 protein. The sample yields hundreds of thousands of distinct CDR3 sequences, 25% to 30% seen once. The sample taken for sequencing was blood. This chain joins TRBV20-1 and TRBJ2-3; 8 positions agree with TRBD2. The sequence came from a girl aged 5-17 years with multiple sclerosis. The CDR3: CSARDSGTSDTQYF. The DNA for the CDR3 is TGCAGTGCTAGAGATAGCGGGACGTCAGATACGCAGTATTTT.